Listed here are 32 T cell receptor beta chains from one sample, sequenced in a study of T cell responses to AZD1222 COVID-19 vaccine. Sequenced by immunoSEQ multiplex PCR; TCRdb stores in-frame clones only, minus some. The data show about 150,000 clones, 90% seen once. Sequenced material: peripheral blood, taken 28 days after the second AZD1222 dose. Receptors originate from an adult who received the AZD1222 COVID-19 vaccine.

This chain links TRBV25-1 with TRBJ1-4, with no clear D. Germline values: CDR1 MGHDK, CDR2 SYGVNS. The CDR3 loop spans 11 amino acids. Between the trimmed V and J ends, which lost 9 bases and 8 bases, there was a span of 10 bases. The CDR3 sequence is CARIGREKLFF. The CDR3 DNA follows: TGTGCCAGAATTGGGAGGGAAAAACTGTTTTTT.

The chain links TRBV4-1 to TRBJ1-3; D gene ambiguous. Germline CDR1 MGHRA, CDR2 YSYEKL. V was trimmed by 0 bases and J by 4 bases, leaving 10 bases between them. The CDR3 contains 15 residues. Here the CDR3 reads CASSQDRGSGNTIYF. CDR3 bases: TGCGCCAGCAGCCAAGATCGAGGGTCCGGAAACACCATATATTTT.

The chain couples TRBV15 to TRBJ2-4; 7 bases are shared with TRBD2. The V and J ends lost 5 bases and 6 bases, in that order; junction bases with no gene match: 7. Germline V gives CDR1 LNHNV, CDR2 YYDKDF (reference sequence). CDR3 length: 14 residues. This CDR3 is CATSWGGVLNIQYF. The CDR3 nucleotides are TGTGCCACCAGCTGGGGGGGGGTTTTAAACATTCAGTACTTC.

Here the CDR3 reads CASIPVGENNEQFF. The CDR3 region has the DNA TGTGCCAGCATCCCGGTAGGGGAGAACAATGAGCAGTTCTTC. The V call is TRBV5-4, the J call TRBJ2-1; possibly TRBD1 or TRBD2 for D (5 bases each). CDR1 SGHNT and CDR2 YYREEE come from the germline V gene (reference sequence). Trimming removed 6 bases from V and 5 bases from J, with 15 bases in between. The CDR3 spans 14 residues. Using reference TRBV5-4 and TRBJ2-1 for the parts outside the CDR3, the full variable domain is ETGVTQSPTHLIKTRGQQVTLRCSSQSGHNTVSWYQQALGQGPQFIFQYYREEENGRGNFPPRFSGLQFPNYSSELNVNALELDDSALYLCASIPVGENNEQFFGPGTRLTVL.

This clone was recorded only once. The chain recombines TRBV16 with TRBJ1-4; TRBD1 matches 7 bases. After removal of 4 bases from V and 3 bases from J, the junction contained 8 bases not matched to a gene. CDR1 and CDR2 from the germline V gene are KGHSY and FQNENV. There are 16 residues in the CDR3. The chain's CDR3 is CASSRLPGQPNEKLFF. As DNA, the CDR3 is TGTGCCAGCAGCCGCCTGCCGGGACAGCCTAATGAAAAACTGTTTTTT.

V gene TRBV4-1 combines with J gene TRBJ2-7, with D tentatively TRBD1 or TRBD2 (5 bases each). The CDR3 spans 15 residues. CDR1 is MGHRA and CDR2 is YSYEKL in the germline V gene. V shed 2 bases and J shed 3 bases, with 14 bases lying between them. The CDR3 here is CASSQWPGTVYEQYF. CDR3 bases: TGCGCCAGCAGCCAATGGCCGGGGACGGTCTACGAGCAGTACTTC.

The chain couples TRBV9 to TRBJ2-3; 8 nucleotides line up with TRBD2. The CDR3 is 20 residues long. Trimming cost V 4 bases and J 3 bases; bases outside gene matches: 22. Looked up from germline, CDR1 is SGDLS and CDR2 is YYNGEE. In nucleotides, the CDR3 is TGTGCCAGCAGCTTCCCGATGGAGACTAGCGATTGGGGTGGGACAGATACGCAGTATTTT. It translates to CASSFPMETSDWGGTDTQYF. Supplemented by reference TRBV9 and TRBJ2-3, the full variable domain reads DSGVTQTPKHLITATGQRVTLRCSPRSGDLSVYWYQQSLDQGLQFLIQYYNGEERAKGNILERFSAQQFPDLHSELNLSSLELGDSALYFCASSFPMETSDWGGTDTQYFGPGTRLTVL.

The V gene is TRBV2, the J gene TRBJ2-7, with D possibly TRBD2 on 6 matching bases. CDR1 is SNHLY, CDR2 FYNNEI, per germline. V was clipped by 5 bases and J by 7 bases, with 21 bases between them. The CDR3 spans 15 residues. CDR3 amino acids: CASSRDGTPLGEQYF. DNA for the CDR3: TGTGCCAGCAGTCGAGACGGGACTCCCCTAGGAGAGCAGTACTTC.

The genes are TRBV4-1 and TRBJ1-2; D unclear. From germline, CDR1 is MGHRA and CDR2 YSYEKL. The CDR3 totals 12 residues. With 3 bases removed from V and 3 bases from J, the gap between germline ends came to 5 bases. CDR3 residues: CASSQGDYGYTF. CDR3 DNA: TGCGCCAGCAGCCAGGGTGACTATGGCTACACCTTC.

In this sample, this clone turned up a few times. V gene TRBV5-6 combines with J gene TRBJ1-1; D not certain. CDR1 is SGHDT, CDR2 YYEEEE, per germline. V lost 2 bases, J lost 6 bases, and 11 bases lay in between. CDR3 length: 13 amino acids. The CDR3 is CASSFGRGAEAFF. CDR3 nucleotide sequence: TGTGCCAGCAGCTTCGGACGTGGCGCTGAAGCTTTCTTT.

CDR3 sequence reads: CASSPGVGTGYVMNTEAFF. The CDR3 nucleotides are TGTGCCAGCAGCCCGGGCGTTGGGACAGGGTACGTGATGAACACTGAAGCTTTCTTT. The chain couples TRBV7-6 to TRBJ1-1, with TRBD1 identical over 9 bases. From germline, CDR1 is SGHVS and CDR2 FNYEAQ. Trimming took 5 bases from V and 0 from J; bases not matched to a gene: 16. This CDR3 is built from 19 residues.

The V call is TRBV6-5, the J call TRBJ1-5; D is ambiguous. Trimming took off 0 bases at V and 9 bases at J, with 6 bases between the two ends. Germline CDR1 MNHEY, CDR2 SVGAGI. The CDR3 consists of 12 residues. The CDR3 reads CASSYSQSPQHF. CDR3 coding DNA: TGTGCCAGCAGTTACTCTCAGTCGCCCCAGCATTTT.

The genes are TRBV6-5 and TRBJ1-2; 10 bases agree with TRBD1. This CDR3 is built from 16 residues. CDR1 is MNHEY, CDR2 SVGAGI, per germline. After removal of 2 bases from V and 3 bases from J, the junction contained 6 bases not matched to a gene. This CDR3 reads CASSYNSGQGYYGYTF. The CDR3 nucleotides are TGTGCCAGCAGTTACAATTCGGGACAGGGGTACTATGGCTACACCTTC.

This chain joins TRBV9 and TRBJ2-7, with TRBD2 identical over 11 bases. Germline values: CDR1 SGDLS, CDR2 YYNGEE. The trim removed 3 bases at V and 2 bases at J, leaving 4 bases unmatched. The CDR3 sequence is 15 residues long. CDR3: CASSAGTSGTYEQYF. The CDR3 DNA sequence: TGTGCCAGCAGCGCGGGGACTAGCGGTACCTACGAGCAGTACTTC.

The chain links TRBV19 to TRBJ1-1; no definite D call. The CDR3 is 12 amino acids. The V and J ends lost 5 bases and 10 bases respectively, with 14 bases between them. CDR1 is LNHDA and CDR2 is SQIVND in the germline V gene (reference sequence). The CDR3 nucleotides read TGTGCCAGTAGTCAACCTCCACGGGGAGCTTTCTTT. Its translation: CASSQPPRGAFF.

In DNA, the CDR3 is TGTGCCAGCAGCCCACGAACCGGGACAGGGAATGGCTACACCTTC. Encoded protein: CASSPRTGTGNGYTF. J is TRBJ1-2 and V is TRBV7-9; the match to TRBD1 covers 9 bases. Germline CDR1 is SEHNR and CDR2 is FQNEAQ (reference sequence). The CDR3 extends over 15 amino acids. V lost 5 bases to trimming and J lost 6 bases; unmatched junction nucleotides: 10.

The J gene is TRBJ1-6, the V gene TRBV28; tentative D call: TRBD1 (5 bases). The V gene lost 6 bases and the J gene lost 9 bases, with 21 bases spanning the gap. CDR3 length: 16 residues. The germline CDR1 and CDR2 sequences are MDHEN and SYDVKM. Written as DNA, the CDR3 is TGTGCCAGCAGGCCCCGAGTAGGGGCTTTGATTTCACCCCTCCACTTT. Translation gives CASRPRVGALISPLHF.

The CDR3 DNA sequence: TGTGCCAGCAGCACGGACAGGGCCCCGCGCCACGAGCAGTACTTC. Its protein product is CASSTDRAPRHEQYF. The chain carries TRBV5-6 and TRBJ2-7; TRBD1 matches at 8 bases. Germline V CDR1 and CDR2: SGHDT, YYEEEE. The CDR3 is made up of 15 amino acids. Trimming cost V 4 bases and J 5 bases; bases outside gene matches: 11.

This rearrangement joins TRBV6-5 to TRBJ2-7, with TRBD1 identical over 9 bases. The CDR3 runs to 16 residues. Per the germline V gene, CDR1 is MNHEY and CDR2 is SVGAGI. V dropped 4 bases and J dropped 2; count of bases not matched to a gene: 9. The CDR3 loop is CASSSGTGLGTYEQYF. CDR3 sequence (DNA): TGTGCCAGCAGTTCCGGGACAGGGCTGGGTACCTACGAGCAGTACTTC.

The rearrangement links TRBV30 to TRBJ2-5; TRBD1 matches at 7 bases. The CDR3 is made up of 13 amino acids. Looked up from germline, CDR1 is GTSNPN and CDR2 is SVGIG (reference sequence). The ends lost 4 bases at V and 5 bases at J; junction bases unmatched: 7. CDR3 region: CAWNRGSKETQYF. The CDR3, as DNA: TGTGCCTGGAACAGGGGATCCAAGGAGACCCAGTACTTC.

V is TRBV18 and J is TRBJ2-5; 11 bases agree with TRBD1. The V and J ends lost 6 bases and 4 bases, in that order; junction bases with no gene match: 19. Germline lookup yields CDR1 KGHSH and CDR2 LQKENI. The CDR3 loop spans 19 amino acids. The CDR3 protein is CASSDRTGGSLGRGETQYF. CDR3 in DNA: TGTGCCAGCTCGGATCGGACAGGGGGCTCTTTGGGACGCGGAGAGACCCAGTACTTC.

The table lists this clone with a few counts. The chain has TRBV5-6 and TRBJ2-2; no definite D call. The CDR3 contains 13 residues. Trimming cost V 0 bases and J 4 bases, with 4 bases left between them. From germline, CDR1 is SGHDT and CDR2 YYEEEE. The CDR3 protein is CASSLGSTGELFF. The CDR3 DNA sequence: TGTGCCAGCAGCTTGGGGTCCACCGGGGAGCTGTTTTTT.

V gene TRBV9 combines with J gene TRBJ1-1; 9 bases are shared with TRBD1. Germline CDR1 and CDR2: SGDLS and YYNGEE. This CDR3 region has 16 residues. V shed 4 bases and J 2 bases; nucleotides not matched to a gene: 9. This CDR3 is CASSHKSGQGNTEAFF. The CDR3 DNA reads TGTGCCAGCAGCCATAAATCGGGACAGGGAAACACTGAAGCTTTCTTT.

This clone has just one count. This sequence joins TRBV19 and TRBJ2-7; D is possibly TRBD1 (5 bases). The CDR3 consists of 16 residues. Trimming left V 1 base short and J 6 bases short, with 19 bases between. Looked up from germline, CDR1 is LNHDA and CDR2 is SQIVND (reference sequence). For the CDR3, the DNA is TGTGCCAGTAGTATAGGGGGCGAAGTTCGGTCACTCGAGCAGTACTTC. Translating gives CASSIGGEVRSLEQYF.

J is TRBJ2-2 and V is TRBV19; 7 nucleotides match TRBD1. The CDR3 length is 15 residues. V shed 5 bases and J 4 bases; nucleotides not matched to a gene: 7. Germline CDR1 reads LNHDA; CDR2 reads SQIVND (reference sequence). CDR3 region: CASSPRQGSTGELFF. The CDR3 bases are TGTGCCAGTAGTCCCCGACAGGGCAGCACCGGGGAGCTGTTTTTT. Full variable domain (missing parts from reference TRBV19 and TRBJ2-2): DGGITQSPKYLFRKEGQNVTLSCEQNLNHDAMYWYRQDPGQGLRLIYYSQIVNDFQKGDIAEGYSVSREKKESFPLTVTSAQKNPTAFYLCASSPRQGSTGELFFGEGSRLTVL.

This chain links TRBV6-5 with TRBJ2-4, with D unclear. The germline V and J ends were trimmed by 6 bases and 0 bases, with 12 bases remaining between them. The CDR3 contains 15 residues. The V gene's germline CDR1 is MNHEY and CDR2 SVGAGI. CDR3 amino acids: CASSPDSLAKNIQYF. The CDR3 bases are TGTGCCAGCAGCCCCGATTCCCTAGCCAAAAACATTCAGTACTTC.

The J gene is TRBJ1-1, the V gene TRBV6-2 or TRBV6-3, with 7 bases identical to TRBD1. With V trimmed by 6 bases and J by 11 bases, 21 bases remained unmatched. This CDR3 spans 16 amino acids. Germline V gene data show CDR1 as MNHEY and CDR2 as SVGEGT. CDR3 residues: CASSPTPGQARLSAFF. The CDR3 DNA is TGTGCCAGCAGCCCCACCCCTGGACAGGCGCGATTGTCCGCTTTCTTT.

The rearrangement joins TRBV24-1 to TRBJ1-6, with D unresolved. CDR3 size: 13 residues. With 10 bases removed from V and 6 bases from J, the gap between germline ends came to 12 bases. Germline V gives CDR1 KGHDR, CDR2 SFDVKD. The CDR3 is CATQRTINSPLHF. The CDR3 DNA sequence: TGTGCCACTCAACGGACGATTAATTCACCCCTCCACTTT.

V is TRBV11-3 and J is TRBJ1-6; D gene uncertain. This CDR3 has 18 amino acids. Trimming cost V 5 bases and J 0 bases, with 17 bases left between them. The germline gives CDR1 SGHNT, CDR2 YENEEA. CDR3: CASSGKLLFSSYNSPLHF. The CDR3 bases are TGTGCCAGCAGCGGGAAATTACTCTTTAGCTCCTATAATTCACCCCTCCACTTT.

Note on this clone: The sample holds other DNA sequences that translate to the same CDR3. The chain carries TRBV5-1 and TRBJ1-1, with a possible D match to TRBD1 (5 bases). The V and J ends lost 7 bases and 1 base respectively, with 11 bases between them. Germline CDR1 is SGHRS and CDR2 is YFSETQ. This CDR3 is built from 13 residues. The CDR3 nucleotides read TGCGCCAGCGGCAGGGATGGGAACACTGAAGCTTTCTTT. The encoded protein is CASGRDGNTEAFF.

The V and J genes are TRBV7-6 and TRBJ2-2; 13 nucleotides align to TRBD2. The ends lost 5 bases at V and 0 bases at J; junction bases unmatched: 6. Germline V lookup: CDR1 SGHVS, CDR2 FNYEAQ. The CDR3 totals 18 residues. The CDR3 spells CASSLGLAGSSNTGELFF. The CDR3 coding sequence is TGTGCCAGCAGCCTGGGACTAGCGGGGTCTTCGAACACCGGGGAGCTGTTTTTT. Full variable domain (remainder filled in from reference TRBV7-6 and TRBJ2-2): GAGVSQSPRYKVTKRGQDVALRCDPISGHVSLYWYRQALGQGPEFLTYFNYEAQQDKSGLPNDRFSAERPEGSISTLTIQRTEQRDSAMYRCASSLGLAGSSNTGELFFGEGSRLTVL.

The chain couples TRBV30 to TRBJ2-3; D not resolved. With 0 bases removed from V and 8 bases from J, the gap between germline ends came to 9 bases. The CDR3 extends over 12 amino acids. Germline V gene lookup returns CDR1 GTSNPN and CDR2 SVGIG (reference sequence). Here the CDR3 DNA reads TGTGCCTGGAGTGTACGTATGGGTACGCAGTATTTT. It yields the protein CAWSVRMGTQYF. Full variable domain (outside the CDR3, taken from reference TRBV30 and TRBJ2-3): SQTIHQWPATLVQPVGSPLSLECTVEGTSNPNLYWYRQAAGRGLQLLFYSVGIGQISSEVPQNLSASRPQDRQFILSSKKLLLSDSGFYLCAWSVRMGTQYFGPGTRLTVL.